This T cell receptor beta chain was found in a study of cytomegalovirus exposure and HLA in healthy donors. Primers: 60 Vbeta forward and 13 Jbeta reverse. Assay: immunoSEQ multiplex PCR; the TCRdb copy retains only in-frame clones and omits some. The top ten clones hold 3% to 4.5% of a sample with roughly 110,000 clones, 65% to 80% of them seen once. The sample was PBMCs. This clonotype was obtained from a man between 60 and 70 years old in good health and CMV-seronegative.

The CDR3 sequence: CASSQSTGFANEKLFF. The CDR3 DNA follows: TGCGCCAGCAGCCAGTCAACAGGGTTTGCTAATGAAAAACTGTTTTTT. The chain links TRBV4-1 to TRBJ1-4; TRBD1 is a possible D gene (6 bases). Looked up from germline, CDR1 is MGHRA and CDR2 is YSYEKL. This CDR3 is 16 amino acids long. The germline V and J ends were trimmed by 3 bases and 3 bases, with 14 bases remaining between them.